Described below is a single T cell receptor (beta chain) sequence and its context. The entry originates in a study of T cell changes during pregnancy in multiple sclerosis. Assay: immunoSEQ multiplex PCR; the TCRdb copy retains only in-frame clones and omits some. The sample consists of roughly 75,000 clones, about 88% of them appearing once. Looked up from germline, CDR1 is PRHDT and CDR2 is FYEKMQ (reference sequence). The CDR3 contains 16 residues. Germline trimming cut 2 bases from V and 4 bases from J; bases unmatched to any gene: 6. The rearrangement uses TRBV13 and TRBJ1-2; 11 bases line up with TRBD1. The TCR originated in a female donor with multiple sclerosis, enrolled in a pregnancy study. The material was peripheral blood, obtained before pregnancy. The CDR3 region has the DNA TGTGCCAGCAGCTTAAGGACAGGGGGCTCCCGCTATGGCTACACCTTC. It yields the protein CASSLRTGGSRYGYTF.